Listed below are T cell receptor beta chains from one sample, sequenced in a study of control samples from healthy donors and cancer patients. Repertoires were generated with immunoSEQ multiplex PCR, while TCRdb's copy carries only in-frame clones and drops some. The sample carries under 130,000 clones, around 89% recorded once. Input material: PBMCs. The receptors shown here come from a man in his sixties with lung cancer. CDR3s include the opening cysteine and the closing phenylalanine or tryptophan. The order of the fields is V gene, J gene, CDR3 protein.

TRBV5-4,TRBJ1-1,CASSDMNTEAFF
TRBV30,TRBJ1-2,CAWSVPGTTRNYGYTF
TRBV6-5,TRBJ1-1,CASSQTVNTEAFF
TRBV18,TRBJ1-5,CASSRNYGENEPQHF
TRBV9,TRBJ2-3,CASSVGLAGRTDTQYF
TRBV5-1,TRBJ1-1,CASSPRLLQGTEAFF
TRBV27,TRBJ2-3,CASSSGPIDTQYF
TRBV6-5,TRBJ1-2,CASSYAGGLGYTF
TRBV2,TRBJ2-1,CASSMAGNEQFF
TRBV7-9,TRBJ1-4,CASRGWGTTNEKLFF
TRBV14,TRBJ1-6,CASSQGPQRVNSPLHF
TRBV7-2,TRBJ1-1,CASSLGWGSRNTEAFF
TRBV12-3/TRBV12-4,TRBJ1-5,CASSIREGQPQHF
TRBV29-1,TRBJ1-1,CSAIPDRATEAFF
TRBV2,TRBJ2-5,CASKEWGQETQYF
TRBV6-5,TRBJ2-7,CASGPGYEQYF
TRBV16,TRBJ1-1,CASRKTVNTEAFF
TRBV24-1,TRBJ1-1,CATSDFYGKAFF
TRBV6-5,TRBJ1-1,CASRGQGGTEAFF
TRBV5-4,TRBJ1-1,CASSWGGLDTEAFF
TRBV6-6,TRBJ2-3,CASSYSTGNTQYF
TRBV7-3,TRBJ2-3,CASSPTSGGGRDTQYF
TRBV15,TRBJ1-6,CATSRNAGTGNSPLHF
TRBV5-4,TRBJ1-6,CASSPSLTGANSPLHF
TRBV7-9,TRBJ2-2,CASSSRSLGNTGELFF
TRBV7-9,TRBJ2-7,CASSLGTARYEQYF
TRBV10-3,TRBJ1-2,CAILAPNYGYTF